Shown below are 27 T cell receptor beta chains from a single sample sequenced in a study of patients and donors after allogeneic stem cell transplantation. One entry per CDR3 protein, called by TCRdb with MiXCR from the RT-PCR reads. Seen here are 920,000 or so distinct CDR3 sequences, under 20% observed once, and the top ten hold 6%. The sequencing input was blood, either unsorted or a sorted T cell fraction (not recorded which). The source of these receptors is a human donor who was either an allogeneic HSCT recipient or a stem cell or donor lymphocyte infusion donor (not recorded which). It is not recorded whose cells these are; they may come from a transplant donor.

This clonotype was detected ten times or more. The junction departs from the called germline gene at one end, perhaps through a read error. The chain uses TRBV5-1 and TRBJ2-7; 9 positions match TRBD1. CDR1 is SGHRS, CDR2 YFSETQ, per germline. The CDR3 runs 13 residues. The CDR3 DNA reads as TGTGCCAGCAGCTGGGGACAGGGCTACGAGCAGTACTTC. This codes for CASSWGQGYEQYF. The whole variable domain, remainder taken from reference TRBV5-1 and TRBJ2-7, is KAGVTQTPRYLIKTRGQQVTLSCSPISGHRSVSWYQQTPGQGLQFLFEYFSETQRNKGNFPGRFSGRQFSNSRSEMNVSTLELGDSALYLCASSWGQGYEQYFGPGTRLTVT.

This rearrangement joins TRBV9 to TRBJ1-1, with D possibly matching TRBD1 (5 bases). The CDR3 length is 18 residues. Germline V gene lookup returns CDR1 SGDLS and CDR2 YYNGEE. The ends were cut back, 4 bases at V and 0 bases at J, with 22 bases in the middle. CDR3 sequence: CASSPEEGWTAVNTEAFF. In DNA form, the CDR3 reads TGTGCCAGCAGCCCAGAGGAGGGGTGGACGGCCGTGAACACTGAAGCTTTCTTT.

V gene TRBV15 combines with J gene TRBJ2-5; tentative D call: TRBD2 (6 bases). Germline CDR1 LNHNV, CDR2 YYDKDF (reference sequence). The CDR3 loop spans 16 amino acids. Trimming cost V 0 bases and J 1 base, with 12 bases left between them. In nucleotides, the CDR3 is TGTGCCACCAGCAGAGATACCCTAGCGCCCCAAGAGACCCAGTACTTC. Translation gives CATSRDTLAPQETQYF.

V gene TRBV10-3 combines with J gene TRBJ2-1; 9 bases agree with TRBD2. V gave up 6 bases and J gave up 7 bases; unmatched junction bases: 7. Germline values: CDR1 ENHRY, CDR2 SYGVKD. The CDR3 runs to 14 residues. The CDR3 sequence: CAIRLAGVGNEQFF. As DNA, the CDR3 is TGTGCCATCAGATTAGCGGGAGTAGGGAATGAGCAGTTCTTC.

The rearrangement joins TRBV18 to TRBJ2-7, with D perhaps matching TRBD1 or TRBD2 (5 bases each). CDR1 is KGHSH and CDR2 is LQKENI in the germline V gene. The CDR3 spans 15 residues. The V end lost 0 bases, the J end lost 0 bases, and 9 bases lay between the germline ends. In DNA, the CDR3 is TGTGCCAGCTCACCACCGTGGGGGAGCTCCTACGAGCAGTACTTC. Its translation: CASSPPWGSSYEQYF.

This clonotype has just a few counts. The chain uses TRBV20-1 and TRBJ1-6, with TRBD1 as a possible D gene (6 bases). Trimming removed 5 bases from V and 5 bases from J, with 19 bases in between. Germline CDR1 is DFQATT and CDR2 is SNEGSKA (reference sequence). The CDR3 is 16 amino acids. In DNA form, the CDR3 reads TGCAGTGCTTTCCCCTCGGGACATCGGAATAATTCACCCCTCCACTTT. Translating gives CSAFPSGHRNNSPLHF.

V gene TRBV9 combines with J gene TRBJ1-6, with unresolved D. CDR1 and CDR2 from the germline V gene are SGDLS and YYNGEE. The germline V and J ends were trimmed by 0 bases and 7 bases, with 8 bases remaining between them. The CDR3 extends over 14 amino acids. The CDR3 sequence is CASSVAAENSPLHF. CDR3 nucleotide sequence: TGTGCCAGCAGCGTAGCGGCAGAGAATTCACCCCTCCACTTT. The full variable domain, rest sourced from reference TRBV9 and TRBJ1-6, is DSGVTQTPKHLITATGQRVTLRCSPRSGDLSVYWYQQSLDQGLQFLIQYYNGEERAKGNILERFSAQQFPDLHSELNLSSLELGDSALYFCASSVAAENSPLHFGNGTRLTVT.

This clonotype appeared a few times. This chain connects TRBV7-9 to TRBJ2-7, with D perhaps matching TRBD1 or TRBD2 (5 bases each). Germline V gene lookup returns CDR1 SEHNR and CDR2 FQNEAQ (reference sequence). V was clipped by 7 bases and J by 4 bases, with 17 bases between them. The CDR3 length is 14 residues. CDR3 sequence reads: CASTLGERDYEQYF. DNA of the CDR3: TGTGCCAGCACCTTGGGGGAGAGAGATTACGAGCAGTACTTC.

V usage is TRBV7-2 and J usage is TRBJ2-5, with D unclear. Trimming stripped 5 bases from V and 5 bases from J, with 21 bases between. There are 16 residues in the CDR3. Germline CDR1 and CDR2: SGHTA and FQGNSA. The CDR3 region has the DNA TGTGCCAGCAGCCCCGATTTGATACTCCGTCTGGAGACCCAGTACTTC. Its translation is CASSPDLILRLETQYF. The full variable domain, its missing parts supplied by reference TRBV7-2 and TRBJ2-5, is GAGVSQSPSNKVTEKGKDVELRCDPISGHTALYWYRQSLGQGLEFLIYFQGNSAPDKSGLPSDRFSAERTGGSVSTLTIQRTQQEDSAVYLCASSPDLILRLETQYFGPGTRLLVL.

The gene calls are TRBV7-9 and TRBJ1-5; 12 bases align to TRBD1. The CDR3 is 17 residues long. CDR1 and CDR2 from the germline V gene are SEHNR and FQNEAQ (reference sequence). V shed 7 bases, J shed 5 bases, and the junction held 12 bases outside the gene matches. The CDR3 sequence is CASTPHGGQGAYQPQHF. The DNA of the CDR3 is TGTGCCAGCACCCCCCACGGGGGACAGGGGGCGTATCAGCCCCAGCATTTT. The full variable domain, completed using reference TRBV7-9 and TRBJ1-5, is DTGVSQNPRHKITKRGQNVTFRCDPISEHNRLYWYRQTLGQGPEFLTYFQNEAQLEKSRLLSDRFSAERPKGSFSTLEIQRTEQGDSAMYLCASTPHGGQGAYQPQHFGDGTRLSIL.

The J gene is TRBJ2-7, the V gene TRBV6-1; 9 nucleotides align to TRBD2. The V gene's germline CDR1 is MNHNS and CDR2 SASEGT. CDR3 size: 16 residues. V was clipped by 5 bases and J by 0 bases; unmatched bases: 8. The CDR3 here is CASSRIAGVSSYEQYF. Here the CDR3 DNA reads TGTGCCAGCAGTCGGATAGCGGGGGTGAGCTCCTACGAGCAGTACTTC.

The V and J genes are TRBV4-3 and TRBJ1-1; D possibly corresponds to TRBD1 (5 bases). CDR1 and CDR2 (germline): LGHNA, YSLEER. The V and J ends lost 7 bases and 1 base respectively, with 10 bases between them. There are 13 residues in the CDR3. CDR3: CASTGWRNTEAFF. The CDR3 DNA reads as TGCGCCAGCACAGGGTGGAGGAACACTGAAGCTTTCTTT.

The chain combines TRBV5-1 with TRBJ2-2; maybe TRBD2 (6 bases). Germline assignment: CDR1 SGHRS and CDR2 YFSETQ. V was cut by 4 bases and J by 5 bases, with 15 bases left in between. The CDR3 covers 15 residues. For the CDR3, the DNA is TGCGCCAGCAGCCCGGACCCCCGGGGGACCGGGGAGCTGTTTTTT. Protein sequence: CASSPDPRGTGELFF.

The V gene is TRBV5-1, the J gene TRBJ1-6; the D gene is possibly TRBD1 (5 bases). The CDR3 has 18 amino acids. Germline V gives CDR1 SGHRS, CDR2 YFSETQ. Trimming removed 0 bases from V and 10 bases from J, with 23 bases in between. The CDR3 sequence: CASSLADISTARSSPLHF. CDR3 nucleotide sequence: TGCGCCAGCAGCTTGGCCGATATTTCGACAGCACGGTCGTCACCCCTCCACTTT.

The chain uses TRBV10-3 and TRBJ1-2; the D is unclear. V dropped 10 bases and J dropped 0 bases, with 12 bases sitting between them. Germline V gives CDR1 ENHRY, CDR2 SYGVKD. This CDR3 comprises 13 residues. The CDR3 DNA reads TGTGCCACCGCCTCGGCCGCTAACTATGGCTACACCTTC. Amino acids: CATASAANYGYTF.

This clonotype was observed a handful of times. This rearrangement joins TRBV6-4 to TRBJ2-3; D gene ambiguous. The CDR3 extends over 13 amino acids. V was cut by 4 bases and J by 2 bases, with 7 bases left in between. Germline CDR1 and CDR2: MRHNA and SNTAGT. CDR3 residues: CASSVQITDTQYF. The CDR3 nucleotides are TGTGCCAGCAGTGTACAGATCACAGATACGCAGTATTTT.

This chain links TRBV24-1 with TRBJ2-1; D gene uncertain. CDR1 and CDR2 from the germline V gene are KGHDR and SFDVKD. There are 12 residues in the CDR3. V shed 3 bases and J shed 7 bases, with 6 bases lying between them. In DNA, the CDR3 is TGTGCCACCAGTGATCCCAGAAATGAGCAGTTCTTC. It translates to CATSDPRNEQFF.

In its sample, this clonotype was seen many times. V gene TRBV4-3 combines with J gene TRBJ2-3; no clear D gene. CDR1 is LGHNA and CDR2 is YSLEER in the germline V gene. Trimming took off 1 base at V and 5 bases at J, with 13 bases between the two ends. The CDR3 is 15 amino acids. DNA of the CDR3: TGCGCCAGCAGCCAAGCGGAGACACTTAGAGATACGCAGTATTTT. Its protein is CASSQAETLRDTQYF.

Here the CDR3 reads CASSPDRGESNQPQHF. CDR3 coding DNA: TGTGCCAGCAGCCCCGACAGGGGGGAGAGCAATCAGCCCCAGCATTTT. The rearrangement links TRBV7-3 to TRBJ1-5, with TRBD1 matching 9 bases. The ends lost 5 bases at V and 1 base at J; junction bases unmatched: 6. The V gene's germline CDR1 is SGHTA and CDR2 FQGTGA. The CDR3 length is 16 residues.

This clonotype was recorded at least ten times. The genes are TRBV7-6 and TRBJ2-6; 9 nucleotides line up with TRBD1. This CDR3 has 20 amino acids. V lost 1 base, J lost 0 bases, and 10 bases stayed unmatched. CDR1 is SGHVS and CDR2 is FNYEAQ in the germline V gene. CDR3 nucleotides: TGTGCCAGCAGCTTAGGGTCTTCGGGGACAGGGTTCTCTGGGGCCAACGTCCTGACTTTC. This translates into CASSLGSSGTGFSGANVLTF.

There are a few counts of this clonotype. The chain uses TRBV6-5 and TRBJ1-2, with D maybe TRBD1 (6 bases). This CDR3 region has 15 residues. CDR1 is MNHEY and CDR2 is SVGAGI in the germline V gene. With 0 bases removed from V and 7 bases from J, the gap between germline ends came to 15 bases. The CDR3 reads CASSYSRGGGGGYTF. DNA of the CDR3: TGTGCCAGCAGTTACTCGAGGGGAGGAGGGGGTGGCTACACCTTC.

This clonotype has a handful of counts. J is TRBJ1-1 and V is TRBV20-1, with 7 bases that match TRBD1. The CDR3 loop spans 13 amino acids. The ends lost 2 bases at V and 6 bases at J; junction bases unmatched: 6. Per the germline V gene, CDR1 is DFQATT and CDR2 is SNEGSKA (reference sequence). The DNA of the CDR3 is TGCAGTGCTAGAAGAGGGGGCGCCTCTGAAGCTTTCTTT. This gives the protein CSARRGGASEAFF.

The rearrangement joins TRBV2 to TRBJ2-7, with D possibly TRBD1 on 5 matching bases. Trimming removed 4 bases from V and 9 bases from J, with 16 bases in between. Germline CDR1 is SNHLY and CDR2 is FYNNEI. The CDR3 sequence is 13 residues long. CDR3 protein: CASSAAAGIWQYF. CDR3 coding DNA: TGTGCCAGCAGTGCCGCAGCAGGGATATGGCAGTACTTC.

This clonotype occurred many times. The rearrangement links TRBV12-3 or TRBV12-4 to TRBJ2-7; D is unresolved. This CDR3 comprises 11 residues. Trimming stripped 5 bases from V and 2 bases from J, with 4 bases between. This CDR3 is CASSNTYEQYF. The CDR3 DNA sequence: TGTGCCAGCAGTAATACCTACGAGCAGTACTTC.

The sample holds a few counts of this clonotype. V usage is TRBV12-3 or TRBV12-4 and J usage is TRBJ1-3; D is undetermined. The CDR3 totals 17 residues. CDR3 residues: CVIRGRRTDFSGNTIYF. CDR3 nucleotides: TGTGTCATACGCGGGCGACGGACCGATTTCTCTGGAAACACCATATATTTT.

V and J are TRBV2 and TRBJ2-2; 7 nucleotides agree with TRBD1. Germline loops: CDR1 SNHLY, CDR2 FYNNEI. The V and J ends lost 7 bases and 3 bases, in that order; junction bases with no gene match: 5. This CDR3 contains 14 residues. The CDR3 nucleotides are TGTGCCAGCATCCGGGACAGTCACACCGGGGAGCTGTTTTTT. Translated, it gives CASIRDSHTGELFF.

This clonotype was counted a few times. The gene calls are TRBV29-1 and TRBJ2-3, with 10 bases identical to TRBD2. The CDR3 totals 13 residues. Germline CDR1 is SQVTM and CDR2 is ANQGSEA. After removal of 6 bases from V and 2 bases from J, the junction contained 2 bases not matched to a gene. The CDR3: CSVAGGTTDTQYF. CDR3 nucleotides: TGCAGCGTAGCGGGGGGGACCACAGATACGCAGTATTTT.